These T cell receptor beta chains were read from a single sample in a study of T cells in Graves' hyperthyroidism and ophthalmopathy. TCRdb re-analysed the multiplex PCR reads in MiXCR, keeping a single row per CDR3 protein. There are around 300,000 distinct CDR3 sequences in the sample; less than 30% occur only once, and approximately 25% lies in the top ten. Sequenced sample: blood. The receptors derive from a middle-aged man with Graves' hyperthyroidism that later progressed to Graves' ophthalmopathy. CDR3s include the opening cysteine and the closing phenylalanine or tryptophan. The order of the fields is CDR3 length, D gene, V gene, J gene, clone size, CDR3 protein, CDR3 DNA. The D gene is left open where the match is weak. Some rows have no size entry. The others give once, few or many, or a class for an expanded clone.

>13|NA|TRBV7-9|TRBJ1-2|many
CASSSQDFIGYTF
TGTGCCAGCTCTTCCCAGGACTTTATTGGCTACACCTTC
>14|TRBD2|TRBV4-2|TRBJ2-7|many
CASSHPGGGYGQYF
TGTGCCAGCAGCCATCCCGGGGGGGGTTACGGGCAGTACTTC
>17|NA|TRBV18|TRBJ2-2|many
CASSPQQGLTNTGELFF
TGTGCCAGCTCACCACAACAGGGACTGACGAACACCGGGGAGCTGTTTTTT
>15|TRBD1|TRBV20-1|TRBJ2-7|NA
CSARPRTGEPYEQYF
TGCAGTGCTAGACCCCGGACAGGAGAACCCTACGAGCAGTACTTC
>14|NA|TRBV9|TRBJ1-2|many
CASSVGRVRGAYTF
TGTGCCAGCAGCGTAGGTAGGGTTAGAGGTGCCTACACCTTC
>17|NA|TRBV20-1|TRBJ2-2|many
CSARDPQTGTNTGELFF
TGCAGTGCTAGAGATCCTCAAACCGGGACTAACACCGGGGAGCTGTTTTTT
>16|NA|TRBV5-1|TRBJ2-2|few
CASSLRARSSTGELFF
TGCGCCAGCAGCCTCAGGGCTCGCTCGAGCACCGGGGAGCTGTTTTTT
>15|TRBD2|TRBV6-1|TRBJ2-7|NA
CASSPDSGRYYEQYF
TGTGCCAGCAGTCCGGATAGCGGGAGGTACTACGAGCAGTACTTC
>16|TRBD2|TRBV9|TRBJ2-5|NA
CASSETPSGGQQTQYF
TGTGCCAGCAGCGAAACCCCTAGCGGGGGGCAGCAGACCCAGTACTTC
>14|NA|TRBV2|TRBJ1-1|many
CASRLRGSGTEAFF
TGTGCCAGCAGACTCAGGGGCTCGGGGACTGAAGCTTTCTTT
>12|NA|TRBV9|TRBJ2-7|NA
CASSAGSYEQHF
TGTGCCAGCAGCGCGGGGTCCTACGAGCAGCACTTC
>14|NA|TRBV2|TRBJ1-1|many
CASSFQGSSTEAFF
TGTGCCAGCAGTTTTCAGGGGAGCTCCACTGAAGCTTTCTTT
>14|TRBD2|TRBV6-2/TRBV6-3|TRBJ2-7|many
CASSPQGLAGVRYF
TGTGCCAGCAGTCCCCAGGGACTAGCGGGAGTGAGGTACTTC
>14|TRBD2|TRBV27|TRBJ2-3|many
CASSLSGNTDTQYF
TGTGCCAGCAGTTTAAGCGGGAACACAGATACGCAGTATTTT
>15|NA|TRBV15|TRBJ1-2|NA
CATSRDQKPNYGYTF
TGTGCCACCAGCAGAGATCAGAAACCTAACTATGGCTACACCTTC
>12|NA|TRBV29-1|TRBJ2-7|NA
CSVLDVVDKQYF
TGCAGCGTTTTGGATGTCGTCGACAAGCAGTACTTC
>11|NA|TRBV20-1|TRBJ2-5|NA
CSASPTLDQYF
TGCAGTGCTAGCCCGACCTTGGACCAGTACTTC